The next 11 T cell receptor beta chains were all read from a single sample in a study of CD8 T cells in ankylosing spondylitis. Using its own MiXCR run on the 5' RACE reads, TCRdb lists one record per CDR3 protein. The sample holds roughly 180,000 distinct CDR3 sequences; roughly 13% are singletons and the top ten take 15% to 20%. Sequencing was carried out using blood, either unsorted or a sorted T cell fraction (not recorded which). The receptors come from a male donor with ankylosing spondylitis or in good health (not recorded which).

The sample holds a few counts of this clonotype. The chain recombines TRBV30 with TRBJ2-7, with a tentative D call TRBD1 (5 bases). The CDR3 is 14 residues long. Germline-derived CDR1 and CDR2 are GTSNPN and SVGIG (reference sequence). Trimming cost V 3 bases and J 1 base, with 13 bases left between them. The CDR3 sequence is CAWRAGAGSYEQYF. The CDR3, as DNA: TGTGCCTGGAGAGCTGGTGCAGGGTCCTACGAGCAGTACTTC.

The chain links TRBV7-2 to TRBJ2-7; TRBD2 is a possible D gene (5 bases). V lost 3 bases, J lost 3 bases, and 9 bases lay in between. In germline, CDR1 is SGHTA, CDR2 FQGNSA. This CDR3 has 13 amino acids. CDR3: CASSFTRVYEQYF. In DNA, the CDR3 is TGTGCCAGCAGCTTTACGAGGGTCTACGAGCAGTACTTC.

This clonotype was observed a handful of times. The chain carries TRBV27 and TRBJ2-2; possibly TRBD1 or TRBD2 for D (5 bases each). V was trimmed by 2 bases and J by 8 bases, leaving 18 bases between them. CDR3 length: 16 residues. CDR1 and CDR2 (germline): MNHEY, SMNVEV (reference sequence). CDR3 coding DNA: TGTGCCAGCAGTTTAACAGTTCGGTACAGGACTGGGGAGCTGTTTTTT. It is translated as CASSLTVRYRTGELFF.

This sequence joins TRBV6-5 and TRBJ2-2; 8 nucleotides line up with TRBD2. Germline V CDR1 and CDR2: MNHEY, SVGAGI. The CDR3 extends over 16 amino acids. V was clipped by 0 bases and J by 6 bases; unmatched bases: 6. CDR3 nucleotide sequence: TGTGCCAGCAGTTACTCCGCGGGAGGCCCCCCCGGGGAGCTGTTTTTT. Protein sequence: CASSYSAGGPPGELFF.

The table lists this clonotype with many counts. The V and J genes are TRBV15 and TRBJ2-7, with 8 bases aligning to TRBD2. Trimming removed 3 bases from V and 3 bases from J; junction bases left unmatched: 10. This CDR3 contains 16 residues. Germline-derived CDR1 and CDR2 are LNHNV and YYDKDF (reference sequence). The CDR3 sequence: CATSSSSGIGNYEQYF. Here the CDR3 DNA reads TGTGCCACCAGCAGTAGTAGCGGGATTGGGAACTACGAGCAGTACTTC.

The chain carries TRBV12-3 or TRBV12-4 and TRBJ2-1; D is undetermined. V gave up 4 bases and J gave up 6 bases, with 10 bases separating them. The CDR3 covers 13 residues. CDR3 coding DNA: TGTGCCAGCAGTTCGATGACCCGCAATGAGCAGTTCTTC. This gives the protein CASSSMTRNEQFF.

This clonotype appeared a few times. This rearrangement joins TRBV25-1 to TRBJ2-3, with 8 bases that match TRBD2. V lost 0 bases, J lost 3 bases, and 11 bases stayed unmatched. Germline CDR1 and CDR2: MGHDK and SYGVNS. The CDR3 has 18 residues. The CDR3 DNA reads TGTGCCAGCAGTGAATATCCGCGGAAGCGGGAGAATACAGATACGCAGTATTTT. Its protein is CASSEYPRKRENTDTQYF.

This clonotype appeared a few times. V gene TRBV2 combines with J gene TRBJ2-1; the D is unclear. This CDR3 has 12 amino acids. Trimming pared 8 bases from V and 5 bases from J, leaving 10 bases between. Germline-derived CDR1 and CDR2 are SNHLY and FYNNEI. CDR3 in amino acids: CASAARDNEQFF. CDR3 in DNA: TGTGCCAGCGCCGCCCGGGACAATGAGCAGTTCTTC. Based on the CDR3 plus reference TRBV2 and TRBJ2-1, the full variable domain is EPEVTQTPSHQVTQMGQEVILRCVPISNHLYFYWYRQILGQKVEFLVSFYNNEISEKSEIFDDQFSVERPDGSNFTLKIRSTKLEDSAMYFCASAARDNEQFFGPGTRLTVL.

This chain uses TRBV5-1 with TRBJ1-1; tentative D call: TRBD1 (5 bases). Trimming removed 0 bases at V and 5 bases at J, with 14 bases between. CDR1 and CDR2 (germline): SGHRS, YFSETQ. CDR3 length equals 15 residues. For the CDR3, the DNA is TGCGCCAGCAGCTTGGAACCCGCAGGGAAGACTGAAGCTTTCTTT. It is translated as CASSLEPAGKTEAFF.

The CDR3, as DNA: TGTGCCAGCAGCTTAGGAGCACTAGACAGCGAGCAGTTCTTC. This codes for CASSLGALDSEQFF. V usage is TRBV13 and J usage is TRBJ2-1; D is possibly TRBD1 or TRBD2 (5 bases each). This CDR3 spans 14 amino acids. The V gene's germline CDR1 is PRHDT and CDR2 FYEKMQ (reference sequence). V gave up 0 bases and J gave up 10 bases, with 13 bases separating them.

This clonotype was seen many times. This chain links TRBV12-3 or TRBV12-4 with TRBJ2-1, with 9 positions matching TRBD1. The CDR3 contains 15 residues. J was trimmed by 10 bases and V by 10 bases; bases with no gene match: 17. The CDR3: CAILLYGTGSREQFF. CDR3 bases: TGTGCCATCCTCCTTTATGGGACAGGGTCTCGAGAGCAGTTCTTC.